Shown below are 17 T cell receptor beta chains from a single sample sequenced in a study of cytomegalovirus exposure and HLA in healthy donors. Generated by immunoSEQ multiplex PCR, the TCRdb table keeps only in-frame clones and is missing some. The data contain under 400,000 clones, nearly 90% of them singletons. Sequenced material: PBMCs. The receptor source for this set is a man aged 25 to 40 in good health and CMV-seronegative.

This chain joins TRBV18 and TRBJ2-5, with D possibly TRBD2 on 5 matching bases. The germline V and J ends were trimmed by 3 bases and 0 bases, with 5 bases remaining between them. The CDR3 covers 13 residues. Germline assignment: CDR1 KGHSH and CDR2 LQKENI. The CDR3 reads CASSPEDQETQYF. CDR3 in DNA: TGTGCCAGCTCACCGGAGGACCAAGAGACCCAGTACTTC. The whole variable domain, remainder taken from reference TRBV18 and TRBJ2-5, is NAGVMQNPRHLVRRRGQEARLRCSPMKGHSHVYWYRQLPEEGLKFMVYLQKENIIDESGMPKERFSAEFPKEGPSILRIQQVVRGDSAAYFCASSPEDQETQYFGPGTRLLVL.

Here the CDR3 reads CASSAQGGSLRDEQYF. CDR3 nucleotides: TGTGCCAGCAGTGCTCAGGGAGGATCGCTTCGGGACGAGCAGTACTTC. The chain links TRBV27 to TRBJ2-7, with a tentative D call TRBD2 (6 bases). V lost 5 bases, J lost 5 bases, and 22 bases lay in between. CDR3 size: 16 residues. Germline lookup yields CDR1 MNHEY and CDR2 SMNVEV (reference sequence).

This clone was seen once. V gene TRBV19 combines with J gene TRBJ2-5; 9 nucleotides agree with TRBD2. The CDR3 runs 13 residues. CDR1 and CDR2 (germline): LNHDA, SQIVND (reference sequence). Unmatched junction bases numbered 2, after V lost 4 bases and J lost 5 bases. Here the CDR3 DNA reads TGTGCCAGTAGTAGCGGGGGGGCGGAGACCCAGTACTTC. Its protein is CASSSGGAETQYF.

The V gene is TRBV19, the J gene TRBJ2-6; 10 bases agree with TRBD2. Germline V CDR1 and CDR2: LNHDA, SQIVND (reference sequence). This CDR3 spans 22 amino acids. Trimming cost V 5 bases and J 1 base; bases outside gene matches: 20. The CDR3 here is CASSSNLAGVNKRKSGANVLTF. The DNA of the CDR3 is TGTGCCAGTAGTTCAAATCTAGCGGGGGTTAATAAGCGGAAATCTGGGGCCAACGTCCTGACTTTC.

The chain links TRBV5-1 to TRBJ2-7; TRBD1 agrees at 12 bases. After removal of 5 bases from V and 9 bases from J, the junction contained 12 bases not matched to a gene. Germline-derived CDR1 and CDR2 are SGHRS and YFSETQ. The CDR3 contains 15 residues. The CDR3 region is CASSPSGQGASSQYF. The CDR3 nucleotides read TGCGCCAGCAGTCCGTCGGGACAGGGGGCTTCTTCGCAGTACTTC.

The chain couples TRBV5-1 to TRBJ2-7; 10 bases are shared with TRBD1. This CDR3 contains 16 residues. Germline V gives CDR1 SGHRS, CDR2 YFSETQ. V lost 4 bases to trimming and J lost 3 bases; unmatched junction nucleotides: 10. The CDR3 is CASSPRTGGGYYEQYF. CDR3 in DNA: TGCGCCAGCAGCCCCCGGACAGGGGGGGGGTACTACGAGCAGTACTTC.

The V call is TRBV5-6, the J call TRBJ2-5, with 7 bases lining up with TRBD1. The V gene's germline CDR1 is SGHDT and CDR2 YYEEEE. The CDR3 spans 17 residues. V gave up 3 bases and J gave up 3 bases; unmatched junction bases: 14. CDR3 sequence (DNA): TGTGCCAGCAGCTGGGTAGCGACCGGGACAGTAGAAGAGACCCAGTACTTC. This encodes CASSWVATGTVEETQYF.

The V call is TRBV5-1, the J call TRBJ2-3; a weak D match, TRBD1 (5 bases). Per the germline V gene, CDR1 is SGHRS and CDR2 is YFSETQ. The CDR3 contains 14 residues. The V gene lost 5 bases and the J gene lost 4 bases, with 14 bases spanning the gap. CDR3 sequence reads: CASRSQGYADTQYF. CDR3 nucleotide sequence: TGCGCCAGCAGAAGTCAGGGATACGCAGATACGCAGTATTTT.

The chain has TRBV10-1 and TRBJ2-3; 10 nucleotides line up with TRBD1. J was trimmed by 6 bases and V by 6 bases; bases with no gene match: 9. Per germline, CDR1 WNHNN and CDR2 SYGVQD (reference sequence). The CDR3 sequence is 15 residues long. The CDR3 loop reads CASRDDRGLLDTQYF. CDR3 nucleotides: TGCGCCAGCAGGGACGACAGGGGGCTGTTGGATACGCAGTATTTT.

This chain links TRBV7-9 with TRBJ2-5; 10 bases line up with TRBD2. V gave up 8 bases and J gave up 1 base; unmatched junction bases: 4. Germline V gives CDR1 SEHNR, CDR2 FQNEAQ (reference sequence). This CDR3 is 14 amino acids long. The CDR3 DNA reads as TGTGCCAGCCGGACTAGCGGACGCCAAGAGACCCAGTACTTC. It specifies CASRTSGRQETQYF.

A single count supports this clone. The rearrangement uses TRBV7-8 and TRBJ2-2; a weak D match, TRBD1 (6 bases). This CDR3 is 16 amino acids long. Per germline, CDR1 SGHVS and CDR2 FQNEAQ. Trimming removed 5 bases from V and 6 bases from J, with 19 bases in between. CDR3 bases: TGTGCCAGCAGCACCTACAGGGTTAAGGGCGCCGGGGAGCTGTTTTTT. It is translated as CASSTYRVKGAGELFF.

The J gene is TRBJ2-1, the V gene TRBV11-3, with a possible D match to TRBD1 (6 bases). The germline V and J ends were trimmed by 4 bases and 9 bases, with 13 bases remaining between them. CDR3 length equals 13 residues. Germline CDR1 and CDR2: SGHNT and YENEEA. The CDR3, as DNA: TGTGCCAGCAGCTCCCCCAGGGGCGGTGAGCAGTTCTTC. Protein sequence: CASSSPRGGEQFF.

The chain joins TRBV7-9 to TRBJ2-7, with D possibly being TRBD1 (6 bases). The germline gives CDR1 SEHNR, CDR2 FQNEAQ (reference sequence). Trimming shortened V by 5 bases and J by 4 bases, and 12 bases separated the two germline ends. The CDR3 is 13 amino acids. The CDR3 loop is CASSRSTGYEQYF. The CDR3 region has the DNA TGTGCCAGCAGCCGCTCTACAGGGTACGAGCAGTACTTC.

The chain joins TRBV9 to TRBJ1-2, with D uncertain. CDR1 and CDR2 from the germline V gene are SGDLS and YYNGEE. The CDR3 contains 11 residues. Trimming stripped 7 bases from V and 7 bases from J, with 11 bases between. The chain's CDR3 is CASRRGSGYTF. The CDR3 DNA follows: TGTGCCAGCCGGCGAGGGTCTGGCTACACCTTC. The full variable domain, rest sourced from reference TRBV9 and TRBJ1-2, is DSGVTQTPKHLITATGQRVTLRCSPRSGDLSVYWYQQSLDQGLQFLIQYYNGEERAKGNILERFSAQQFPDLHSELNLSSLELGDSALYFCASRRGSGYTFGSGTRLTVV.

The gene calls are TRBV11-2 and TRBJ2-1, with D maybe TRBD2 (6 bases). Germline values: CDR1 SGHAT, CDR2 FQNNGV. The CDR3 loop spans 13 amino acids. V was shortened by 7 bases and J by 6 bases, with 13 bases between the two germline ends. CDR3 in amino acids: CASIGGEGNEQFF. CDR3 DNA: TGTGCCAGCATCGGAGGGGAAGGCAATGAGCAGTTCTTC.

This clone was observed a few times. This chain connects TRBV6-5 to TRBJ1-2; D gene ambiguous. V lost 6 bases, J lost 0 bases, and 2 bases lay in between. Germline V gene lookup returns CDR1 MNHEY and CDR2 SVGAGI. The CDR3 length is 11 residues. This CDR3 is CASSSNYGYTF. DNA of the CDR3: TGTGCCAGCAGCTCTAACTATGGCTACACCTTC.

As for this clone: The sample holds other DNA sequences that translate to the same CDR3. The rearrangement joins TRBV7-9 to TRBJ1-3; the D is unclear. Germline CDR1 reads SEHNR; CDR2 reads FQNEAQ (reference sequence). Trimming shortened V by 0 bases and J by 0 bases, and 6 bases separated the two germline ends. The CDR3 extends over 15 amino acids. The CDR3 sequence: CASSLATSSGNTIYF. DNA for the CDR3: TGTGCCAGCAGCTTAGCAACTAGCTCTGGAAACACCATATATTTT.